These T cell receptor beta chains were read from a single sample in a study of blood T cell repertoires in COVID-19. Libraries were prepared by immunoSEQ multiplex PCR; TCRdb keeps only in-frame clonotypes and omits some of them. This table has 39,000 or so clones, around 81% appearing once. Input material: peripheral blood. All receptors derive from a middle-aged man with active or convalescent COVID-19. CDR3s include the opening cysteine and the closing phenylalanine or tryptophan. A D gene is named only where the DNA matches it firmly. Clone size is given for some rows only: seen once, a few or many times, or a class if the clone is expanded.

CDR3nt: TGTGCCAGCAGGCCGGGACTATGGGACACAGATACGCAGTATTTT; CDR3aa: CASRPGLWDTDTQYF; d_gene: TRBD2; j_gene: TRBJ2-3; v_gene: TRBV5-6; len: 15; abundance: few
CDR3nt: TGTGCCAGCGACAGTTCCTACGAGCAGTACTTC; CDR3aa: CASDSSYEQYF; d_gene: .; j_gene: TRBJ2-7; v_gene: TRBV28; len: 11; abundance: few
CDR3nt: TGTGCTAGTGGTTCCCCCTCCGGGGGGAACACTGAAGCTTTCTTT; CDR3aa: CASGSPSGGNTEAFF; d_gene: .; j_gene: TRBJ1-1; v_gene: TRBV12-5; len: 15; abundance: .
CDR3nt: TGTGCCAGCGACGCGGGGGCGAATGCTGAAGCTTTCTTT; CDR3aa: CASDAGANAEAFF; d_gene: .; j_gene: TRBJ1-1; v_gene: TRBV5-6; len: 13; abundance: .
CDR3nt: TGCGCCAGCAGCTTTGCTAGCGGGACTGGCACAGATACGCAGTATTTT; CDR3aa: CASSFASGTGTDTQYF; d_gene: TRBD2; j_gene: TRBJ2-3; v_gene: TRBV5-1; len: 16; abundance: .
CDR3nt: TGCGCCAGCAGCCCGAATCCGGACAGGGGGGGAGAGACCCAGTACTTC; CDR3aa: CASSPNPDRGGETQYF; d_gene: TRBD1; j_gene: TRBJ2-5; v_gene: TRBV4-3; len: 16; abundance: .
CDR3nt: TGTGCCATCAGTCGAGGGGGAGATAATTCACCCCTCCACTTT; CDR3aa: CAISRGGDNSPLHF; d_gene: .; j_gene: TRBJ1-6; v_gene: TRBV10-3; len: 14; abundance: .
CDR3nt: TGTGCCAGCAGCAAAGCCCGGGACAGCCCGAAAGAGACCCAGTACTTC; CDR3aa: CASSKARDSPKETQYF; d_gene: .; j_gene: TRBJ2-5; v_gene: TRBV21-1; len: 16; abundance: .
CDR3nt: TGTGCCAGCAGTGACACTAGCGGGGGGGCCAATGAGCAGTTCTTC; CDR3aa: CASSDTSGGANEQFF; d_gene: TRBD2; j_gene: TRBJ2-1; v_gene: TRBV6-4; len: 15; abundance: .
CDR3nt: TGTGCCAGCAGTCAGACTAGCGGGATTGGGGCAGGGGAGACCCAGTACTTC; CDR3aa: CASSQTSGIGAGETQYF; d_gene: TRBD2; j_gene: TRBJ2-5; v_gene: TRBV6-6; len: 17; abundance: .
CDR3nt: TGTGCCAGTGGGAATATTTGGACAGGAGATACCTATGGCTACACCTTC; CDR3aa: CASGNIWTGDTYGYTF; d_gene: TRBD1; j_gene: TRBJ1-2; v_gene: TRBV19; len: 16; abundance: .
CDR3nt: TGTGCCAGCTCAACTTCTCTCGAGACCCAGTACTTC; CDR3aa: CASSTSLETQYF; d_gene: .; j_gene: TRBJ2-5; v_gene: TRBV18; len: 12; abundance: .
CDR3nt: TGTGCCAGCCGTCGCCCTGGGGGGGCCCACTCTGGGGCCAACGTCCTGACTTTC; CDR3aa: CASRRPGGAHSGANVLTF; d_gene: .; j_gene: TRBJ2-6; v_gene: TRBV27; len: 18; abundance: .
CDR3nt: TGTGCCAGCAGACAGGGTGGCAATCAGCCCCAGCATTTT; CDR3aa: CASRQGGNQPQHF; d_gene: .; j_gene: TRBJ1-5; v_gene: TRBV6-5; len: 13; abundance: .
CDR3nt: TGTGCCAGTACCCCGGGACAGGCCCCCGGGGAGCTGTTTTTT; CDR3aa: CASTPGQAPGELFF; d_gene: TRBD1; j_gene: TRBJ2-2; v_gene: TRBV19; len: 14; abundance: .
CDR3nt: TGTGCCAGCAGCCAGCTCGGGGGACAGGGAGGTGGTGGCTACACCTTC; CDR3aa: CASSQLGGQGGGGYTF; d_gene: TRBD1; j_gene: TRBJ1-2; v_gene: TRBV3-1/TRBV3-2; len: 16; abundance: .
CDR3nt: TGTGTCAGAAGCTTAAGTTCGGGGACAGAGGTCAACTATGGCTACACCTTC; CDR3aa: CVRSLSSGTEVNYGYTF; d_gene: .; j_gene: TRBJ1-2; v_gene: TRBV7-5; len: 17; abundance: .
CDR3nt: TGTGCCAGCAGCCCGGGAGTGACCCAGTACTTC; CDR3aa: CASSPGVTQYF; d_gene: .; j_gene: TRBJ2-5; v_gene: TRBV3-1/TRBV3-2; len: 11; abundance: .
CDR3nt: TGTGCCAGCAGCCTAGGACAGGGGAACACTGAAGCTTTCTTT; CDR3aa: CASSLGQGNTEAFF; d_gene: TRBD1; j_gene: TRBJ1-1; v_gene: TRBV3-1/TRBV3-2; len: 14; abundance: .
CDR3nt: TGTGCCAGCAGTCCCGGGACACTTGAAGCTTTCTTT; CDR3aa: CASSPGTLEAFF; d_gene: .; j_gene: TRBJ1-1; v_gene: TRBV6-5; len: 12; abundance: .
CDR3nt: TGTGCCAGCAGCTTAGTGTCTACTAGCCACCTCTCCTACGAGCAGTACTTC; CDR3aa: CASSLVSTSHLSYEQYF; d_gene: .; j_gene: TRBJ2-7; v_gene: TRBV11-3; len: 17; abundance: .
CDR3nt: TGTGCCAGCAGCCTGCTGGCGTCGGACAGGGGTAACTATGGCTACACCTTC; CDR3aa: CASSLLASDRGNYGYTF; d_gene: TRBD1; j_gene: TRBJ1-2; v_gene: TRBV7-6; len: 17; abundance: once
CDR3nt: TGCAGCGTTGGTCCGGCGGTCTATGGCTACACCTTC; CDR3aa: CSVGPAVYGYTF; d_gene: .; j_gene: TRBJ1-2; v_gene: TRBV29-1; len: 12; abundance: .
CDR3nt: TGCGCCAGCAGCTTGGCGGTGAATCTAGAGACCCAGTACTTC; CDR3aa: CASSLAVNLETQYF; d_gene: .; j_gene: TRBJ2-5; v_gene: TRBV5-1; len: 14; abundance: .
CDR3nt: TGTGCCAGTAGTGGGACTAACACTGAAGCTTTCTTT; CDR3aa: CASSGTNTEAFF; d_gene: .; j_gene: TRBJ1-1; v_gene: TRBV19; len: 12; abundance: many
CDR3nt: TGCGCCAGCAGCCAAGGCACTTCCTACGAGCAGTACTTC; CDR3aa: CASSQGTSYEQYF; d_gene: .; j_gene: TRBJ2-7; v_gene: TRBV4-3; len: 13; abundance: .
CDR3nt: TGTGCCAGTACTCAGGCAGCAGGGCAGCCCCAGCATTTT; CDR3aa: CASTQAAGQPQHF; d_gene: .; j_gene: TRBJ1-5; v_gene: TRBV19; len: 13; abundance: .
CDR3nt: TGTGCCAGCAGCGGACAAACCGGGACAGGCGTCTATTTT; CDR3aa: CASSGQTGTGVYF; d_gene: TRBD1; j_gene: TRBJ1-3; v_gene: TRBV9; len: 13; abundance: .